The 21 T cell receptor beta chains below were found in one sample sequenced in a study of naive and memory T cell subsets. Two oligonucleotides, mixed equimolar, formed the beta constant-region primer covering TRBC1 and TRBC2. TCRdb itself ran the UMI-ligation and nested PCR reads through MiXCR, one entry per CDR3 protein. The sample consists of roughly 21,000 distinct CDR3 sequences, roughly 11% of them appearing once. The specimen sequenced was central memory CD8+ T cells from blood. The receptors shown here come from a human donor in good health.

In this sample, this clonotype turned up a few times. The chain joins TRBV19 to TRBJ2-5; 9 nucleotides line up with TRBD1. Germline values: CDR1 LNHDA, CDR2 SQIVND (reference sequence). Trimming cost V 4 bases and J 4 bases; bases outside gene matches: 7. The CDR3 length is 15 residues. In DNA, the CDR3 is TGTGCCAGTAGTACTGGGACAGGGAGAAGAGAGACCCAGTACTTC. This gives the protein CASSTGTGRRETQYF. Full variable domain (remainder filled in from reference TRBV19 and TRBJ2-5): DGGITQSPKYLFRKEGQNVTLSCEQNLNHDAMYWYRQDPGQGLRLIYYSQIVNDFQKGDIAEGYSVSREKKESFPLTVTSAQKNPTAFYLCASSTGTGRRETQYFGPGTRLLVL.

CDR3 in amino acids: CASSLGRTGELFF. Here the CDR3 DNA reads TGTGCCAGCAGCTTAGGGAGGACCGGGGAGCTGTTTTTT. V is TRBV7-9 and J is TRBJ2-2; the D gene is possibly TRBD2 (5 bases). Trimming took 1 base from V and 5 from J, leaving 5 bases between them. Germline values: CDR1 SEHNR, CDR2 FQNEAQ (reference sequence). The CDR3 runs to 13 residues. Filled out from reference TRBV7-9 and TRBJ2-2, the complete variable domain reads DTGVSQNPRHKITKRGQNVTFRCDPISEHNRLYWYRQTLGQGPEFLTYFQNEAQLEKSRLLSDRFSAERPKGSFSTLEIQRTEQGDSAMYLCASSLGRTGELFFGEGSRLTVL.

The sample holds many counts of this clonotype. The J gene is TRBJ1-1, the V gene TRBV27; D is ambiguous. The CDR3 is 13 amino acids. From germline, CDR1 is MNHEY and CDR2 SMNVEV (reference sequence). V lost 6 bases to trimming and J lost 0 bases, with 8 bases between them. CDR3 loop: CASSLVLNTEAFF. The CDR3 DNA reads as TGTGCCAGCAGCCTCGTCCTGAACACTGAAGCTTTCTTT.

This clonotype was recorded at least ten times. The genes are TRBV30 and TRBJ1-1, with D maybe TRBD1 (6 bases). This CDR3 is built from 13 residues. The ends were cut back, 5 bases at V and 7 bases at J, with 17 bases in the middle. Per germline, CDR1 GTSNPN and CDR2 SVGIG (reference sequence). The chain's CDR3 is CAWSLGGADEAFF. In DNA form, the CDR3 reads TGTGCCTGGTCCCTGGGGGGGGCGGATGAAGCTTTCTTT.

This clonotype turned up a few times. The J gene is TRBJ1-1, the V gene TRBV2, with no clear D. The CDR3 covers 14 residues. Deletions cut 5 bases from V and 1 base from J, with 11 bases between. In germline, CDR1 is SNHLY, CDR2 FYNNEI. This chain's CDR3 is CASSLDWGNTEAFF. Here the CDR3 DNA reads TGTGCCAGCAGTTTAGACTGGGGGAACACTGAAGCTTTCTTT.

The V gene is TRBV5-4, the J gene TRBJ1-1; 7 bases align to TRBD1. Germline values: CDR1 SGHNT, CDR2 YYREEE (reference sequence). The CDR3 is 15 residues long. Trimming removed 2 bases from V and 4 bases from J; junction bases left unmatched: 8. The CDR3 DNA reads TGTGCCAGCAGCTTCAGCCGTGACAGGGCCACTGAAGCTTTCTTT. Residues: CASSFSRDRATEAFF. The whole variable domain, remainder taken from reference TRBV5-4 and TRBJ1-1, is ETGVTQSPTHLIKTRGQQVTLRCSSQSGHNTVSWYQQALGQGPQFIFQYYREEENGRGNFPPRFSGLQFPNYSSELNVNALELDDSALYLCASSFSRDRATEAFFGQGTRLTVV.

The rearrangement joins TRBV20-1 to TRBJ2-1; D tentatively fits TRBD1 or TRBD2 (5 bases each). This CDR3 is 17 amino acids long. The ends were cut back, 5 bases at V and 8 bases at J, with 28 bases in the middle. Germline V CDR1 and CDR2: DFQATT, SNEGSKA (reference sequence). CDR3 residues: CSADRDGALSRFDEQFF. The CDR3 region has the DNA TGCAGTGCTGATAGGGACGGCGCGCTTTCGCGTTTCGATGAGCAGTTCTTC.

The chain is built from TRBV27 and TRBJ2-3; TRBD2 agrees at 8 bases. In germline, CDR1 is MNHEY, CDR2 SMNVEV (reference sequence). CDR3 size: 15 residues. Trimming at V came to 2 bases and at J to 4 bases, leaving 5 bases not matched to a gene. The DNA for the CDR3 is TGTGCCAGCAGTTTACGCGGGAGGATAGCAGATACGCAGTATTTT. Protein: CASSLRGRIADTQYF.

The DNA for the CDR3 is TGTGCCAGCAGCCAAGATTTAGGGGGAGCCAAAAACATTCAGTACTTC. Translation: CASSQDLGGAKNIQYF. The V gene is TRBV3-1, the J gene TRBJ2-4; maybe TRBD1 (6 bases). This CDR3 has 16 residues. Germline-derived CDR1 and CDR2 are LGHDT and YNNKEL (reference sequence). V shed 0 bases and J shed 0 bases, with 9 bases lying between them. The full variable domain, completed using reference TRBV3-1 and TRBJ2-4, is DTAVSQTPKYLVTQMGNDKSIKCEQNLGHDTMYWYKQDSKKFLKIMFSYNNKELIINETVPNRFSPKSPDKAHLNLHINSLELGDSAVYFCASSQDLGGAKNIQYFGAGTRLSVL.

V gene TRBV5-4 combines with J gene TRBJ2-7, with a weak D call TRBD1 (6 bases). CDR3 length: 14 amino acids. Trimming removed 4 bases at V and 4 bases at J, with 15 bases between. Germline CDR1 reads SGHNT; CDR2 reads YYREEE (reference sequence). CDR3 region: CASSPGRGGYEQYF. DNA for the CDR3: TGTGCCAGCAGCCCGGGCCGAGGGGGATACGAGCAGTACTTC.

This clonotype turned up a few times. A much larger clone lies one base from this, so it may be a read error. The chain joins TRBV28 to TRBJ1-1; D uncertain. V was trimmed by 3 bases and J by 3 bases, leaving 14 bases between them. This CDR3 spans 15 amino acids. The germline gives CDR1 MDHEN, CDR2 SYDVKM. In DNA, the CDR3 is TGTGCCAGCAGTTTGGAACGCCTTAGGGACACTGAAGCTTTCTTT. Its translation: CASSLERLRDTEAFF.

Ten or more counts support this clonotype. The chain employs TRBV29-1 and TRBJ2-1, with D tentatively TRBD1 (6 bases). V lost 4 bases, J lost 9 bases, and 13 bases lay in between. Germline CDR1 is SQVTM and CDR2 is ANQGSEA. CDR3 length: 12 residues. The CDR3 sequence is CSVGLTGSEQFF. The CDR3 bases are TGCAGCGTTGGCCTAACAGGGTCTGAGCAGTTCTTC.

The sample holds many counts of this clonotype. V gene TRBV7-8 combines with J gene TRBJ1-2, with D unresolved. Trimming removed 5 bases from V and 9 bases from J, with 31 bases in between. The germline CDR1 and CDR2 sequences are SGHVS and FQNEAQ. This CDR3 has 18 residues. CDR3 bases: TGTGCCAGCAGCATAGACGGCCGACGGGCGCTGGTGGGTAATCGCTACACCTTC. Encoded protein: CASSIDGRRALVGNRYTF. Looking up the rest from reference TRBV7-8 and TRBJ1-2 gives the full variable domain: GAGVSQSPRYKVAKRGQDVALRCDPISGHVSLFWYQQALGQGPEFLTYFQNEAQLDKSGLPSDRFFAERPEGSVSTLKIQRTQQEDSAVYLCASSIDGRRALVGNRYTFGSGTRLTVV.

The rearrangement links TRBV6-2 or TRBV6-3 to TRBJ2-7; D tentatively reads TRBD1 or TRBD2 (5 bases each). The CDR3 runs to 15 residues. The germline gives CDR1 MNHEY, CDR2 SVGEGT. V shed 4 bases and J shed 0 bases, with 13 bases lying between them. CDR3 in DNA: TGTGCCAGCAGTTCCCTCCGGGACCCCTCCTACGAGCAGTACTTC. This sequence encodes CASSSLRDPSYEQYF.

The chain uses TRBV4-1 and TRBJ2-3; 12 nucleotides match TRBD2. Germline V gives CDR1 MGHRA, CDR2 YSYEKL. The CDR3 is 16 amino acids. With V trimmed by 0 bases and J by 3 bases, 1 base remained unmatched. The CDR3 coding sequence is TGCGCCAGCAGCCAAGAGACTAGCGGGAGAACAGATACGCAGTATTTT. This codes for CASSQETSGRTDTQYF.

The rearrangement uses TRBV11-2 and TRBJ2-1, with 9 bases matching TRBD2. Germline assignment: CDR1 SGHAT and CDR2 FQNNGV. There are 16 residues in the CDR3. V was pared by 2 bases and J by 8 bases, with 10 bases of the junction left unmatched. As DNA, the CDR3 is TGTGCCAGCAGCTTATATCCGGGACTAGCACTTGATGAGCAGTTCTTC. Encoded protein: CASSLYPGLALDEQFF. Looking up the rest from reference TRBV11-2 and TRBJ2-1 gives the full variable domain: EAGVAQSPRYKIIEKRQSVAFWCNPISGHATLYWYQQILGQGPKLLIQFQNNGVVDDSQLPKDRFSAERLKGVDSTLKIQPAKLEDSAVYLCASSLYPGLALDEQFFGPGTRLTVL.

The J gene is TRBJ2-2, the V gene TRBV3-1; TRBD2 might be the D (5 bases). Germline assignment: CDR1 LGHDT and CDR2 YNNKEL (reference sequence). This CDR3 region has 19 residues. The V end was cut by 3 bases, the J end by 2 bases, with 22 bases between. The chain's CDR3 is CASSQVVRTDKLNTGELFF. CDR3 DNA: TGTGCCAGCAGCCAGGTGGTGAGGACTGACAAATTAAACACCGGGGAGCTGTTTTTT.

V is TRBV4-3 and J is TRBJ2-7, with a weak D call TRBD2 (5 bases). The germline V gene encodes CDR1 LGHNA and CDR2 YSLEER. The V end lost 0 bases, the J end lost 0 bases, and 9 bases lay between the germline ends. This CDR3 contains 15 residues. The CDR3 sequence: CASSQDQSGSYEQYF. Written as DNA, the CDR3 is TGCGCCAGCAGCCAAGATCAAAGCGGCTCCTACGAGCAGTACTTC.

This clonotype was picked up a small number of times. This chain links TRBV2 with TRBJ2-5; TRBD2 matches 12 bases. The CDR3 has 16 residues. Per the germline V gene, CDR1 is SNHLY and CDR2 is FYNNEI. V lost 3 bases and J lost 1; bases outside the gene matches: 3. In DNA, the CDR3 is TGTGCCAGCAGTGAGGCTAGCGGGAGGGCCCAAGAGACCCAGTACTTC. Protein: CASSEASGRAQETQYF.

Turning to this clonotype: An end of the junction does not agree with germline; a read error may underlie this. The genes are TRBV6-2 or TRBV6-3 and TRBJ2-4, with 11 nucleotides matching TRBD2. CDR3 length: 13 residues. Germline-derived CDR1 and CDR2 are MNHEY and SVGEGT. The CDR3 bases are TGTGCCAGCAGTTACCCATCAGGGACTAGCGGAATATTC. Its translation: CASSYPSGTSGIF.

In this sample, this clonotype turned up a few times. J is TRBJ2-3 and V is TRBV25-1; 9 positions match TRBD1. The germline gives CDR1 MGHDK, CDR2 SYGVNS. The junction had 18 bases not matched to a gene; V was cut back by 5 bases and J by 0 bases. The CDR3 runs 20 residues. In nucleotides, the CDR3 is TGTGCCAGCAGTCCATACTTCCGGGACAGGGACGTCACTAGCACAGATACGCAGTATTTT. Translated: CASSPYFRDRDVTSTDTQYF.